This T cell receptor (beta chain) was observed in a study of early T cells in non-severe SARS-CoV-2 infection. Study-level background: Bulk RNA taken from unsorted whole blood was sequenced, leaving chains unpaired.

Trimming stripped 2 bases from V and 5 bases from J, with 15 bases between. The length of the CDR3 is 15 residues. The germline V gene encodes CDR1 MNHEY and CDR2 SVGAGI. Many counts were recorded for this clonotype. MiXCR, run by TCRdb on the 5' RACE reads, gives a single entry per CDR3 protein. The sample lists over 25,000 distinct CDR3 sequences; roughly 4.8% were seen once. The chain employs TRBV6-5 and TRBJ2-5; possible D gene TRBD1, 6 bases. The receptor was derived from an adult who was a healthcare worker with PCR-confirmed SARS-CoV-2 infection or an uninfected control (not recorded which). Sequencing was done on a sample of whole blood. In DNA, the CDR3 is TGTGCCAGCAGTTACGGCCAGGGGAATTTGGAGACCCAGTACTTC. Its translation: CASSYGQGNLETQYF.